This entry lists 23 T cell receptor beta chains sequenced from one sample in a study of OX40 agonist ivuxolimab in advanced cancers. Clones were sequenced by immunoSEQ multiplex PCR, and TCRdb holds only the in-frame ones, with some missing. The repertoire has about 56,000 clones, around 82% of them found once; the top ten carry over 3%. Sequenced here: CD4+ or CD8+ T cells sorted from blood, sampled in a trial of the OX40 agonist ivuxolimab. The receptors were gathered from an adult with an advanced solid tumor such as melanoma, head and neck, liver or kidney cancer.

The V call is TRBV9, the J call TRBJ2-3; D uncertain. Germline CDR1 and CDR2: SGDLS and YYNGEE. V dropped 1 base and J dropped 2 bases, with 11 bases sitting between them. This CDR3 region has 15 residues. The CDR3 coding sequence is TGTGCCAGCAGCGTATCGCAAGCCCACACAGATACGCAGTATTTT. Translated: CASSVSQAHTDTQYF.

The chain recombines TRBV19 with TRBJ1-4; D uncertain. Germline V gene data show CDR1 as LNHDA and CDR2 as SQIVND (reference sequence). The ends were cut back, 1 base at V and 0 bases at J, with 12 bases in the middle. This CDR3 region has 17 residues. The CDR3 protein is CASSIVTTSATNEKLFF. For the CDR3, the DNA is TGTGCCAGTAGTATAGTGACGACGTCTGCAACTAATGAAAAACTGTTTTTT.

This clone was seen a handful of times. The rearrangement joins TRBV7-8 to TRBJ2-1; D remains unclear. V gave up 2 bases and J gave up 5 bases, with 7 bases separating them. This CDR3 is 13 amino acids long. CDR1 and CDR2 from the germline V gene are SGHVS and FQNEAQ. CDR3 sequence (DNA): TGTGCCAGCAGCTTACGGCTGAACAATGAGCAGTTCTTC. Translation: CASSLRLNNEQFF.

The CDR3 is CASSVVPTGVDTQYF. DNA for the CDR3: TGTGCCAGCAGCGTAGTCCCCACAGGGGTAGATACGCAGTATTTT. This chain links TRBV9 with TRBJ2-3; 7 positions agree with TRBD1. V was clipped by 0 bases and J by 5 bases; unmatched bases: 6. This CDR3 region has 15 residues. CDR1 and CDR2 (germline): SGDLS, YYNGEE.

The J gene is TRBJ1-2, the V gene TRBV28; 11 bases align to TRBD1. Per germline, CDR1 MDHEN and CDR2 SYDVKM. The CDR3 totals 16 residues. J gave up 4 bases and V 4 bases, and 8 bases lay outside the gene matches. The CDR3 DNA sequence: TGTGCCAGCAGTTCCCACGGGACAGGGGGAGGCTATGGCTACACCTTC. It is translated as CASSSHGTGGGYGYTF.

This sequence joins TRBV7-8 and TRBJ2-2; TRBD2 agrees at 10 bases. V lost 7 bases, J lost 2 bases, and 7 bases stayed unmatched. Germline values: CDR1 SGHVS, CDR2 FQNEAQ. The CDR3 totals 16 residues. This CDR3 reads CASMISGGVNTGELFF. The CDR3 DNA is TGTGCCAGCATGATCAGCGGGGGGGTCAACACCGGGGAGCTGTTTTTT.

The chain has TRBV5-4 and TRBJ1-2; D remains unclear. The CDR3 has 15 amino acids. Germline-derived CDR1 and CDR2 are SGHNT and YYREEE (reference sequence). The V and J ends lost 2 bases and 6 bases respectively, with 17 bases between them. The CDR3 protein is CASSFSYHSGDGYTF. CDR3 nucleotides: TGTGCCAGCAGCTTTTCCTATCACAGTGGGGATGGCTACACCTTC. The whole variable domain, filled in from reference TRBV5-4 and TRBJ1-2, reads ETGVTQSPTHLIKTRGQQVTLRCSSQSGHNTVSWYQQALGQGPQFIFQYYREEENGRGNFPPRFSGLQFPNYSSELNVNALELDDSALYLCASSFSYHSGDGYTFGSGTRLTVV.

The V call is TRBV6-1, the J call TRBJ2-7, with 10 bases identical to TRBD2. J was trimmed by 4 bases and V by 6 bases; bases with no gene match: 9. Germline V gives CDR1 MNHNS, CDR2 SASEGT. This CDR3 has 15 residues. The CDR3 loop reads CASSGQREGLYEQYF. The CDR3 DNA follows: TGTGCCAGCAGCGGCCAGCGGGAGGGTTTGTACGAGCAGTACTTC.

This chain connects TRBV7-2 to TRBJ1-4, with D perhaps matching TRBD1 (5 bases). The CDR3 sequence is 14 residues long. Trimming took 3 bases from V and 7 from J, leaving 12 bases between them. From germline, CDR1 is SGHTA and CDR2 FQGNSA. CDR3 coding DNA: TGTGCCAGCAGCTTGAGTAGGGGAGGTGAAAAACTGTTTTTT. This encodes CASSLSRGGEKLFF.

To note about this clone: The CDR3 end shows no conserved phenylalanine or tryptophan, and so a read error is likely. The CDR3 DNA is TGTGCCAGCAGCTTAGTGACTAGCGGGAGGGCATACGAGCAGTACTAC. The encoded protein is CASSLVTSGRAYEQYY. The chain employs TRBV7-2 and TRBJ2-7, with TRBD2 matching 14 bases. Germline V gene lookup returns CDR1 SGHTA and CDR2 FQGNSA. J lost 4 bases, V lost 1 base, and 3 bases had no gene match. The CDR3 runs to 16 residues.

The gene calls are TRBV27 and TRBJ1-1; 9 bases align to TRBD1. Germline lookup yields CDR1 MNHEY and CDR2 SMNVEV (reference sequence). The V and J ends lost 2 bases and 4 bases, in that order; junction bases with no gene match: 8. The CDR3 runs 16 residues. CDR3 in amino acids: CASSLNFPGQGTEAFF. Written as DNA, the CDR3 is TGTGCCAGCAGTTTAAATTTTCCGGGACAGGGCACTGAAGCTTTCTTT.

V and J are TRBV11-3 and TRBJ2-3; 9 bases align to TRBD1. Germline assignment: CDR1 SGHNT and CDR2 YENEEA. The CDR3 contains 13 residues. J lost 11 bases, V lost 4 bases, and 7 bases had no gene match. Written as DNA, the CDR3 is TGTGCCAGCAGCTCCCCGTCGGGACAGGGGCAGTATTTT. Translating it yields CASSSPSGQGQYF.

The V call is TRBV19, the J call TRBJ2-2, with a weak D call TRBD1 (5 bases). Trimming removed 3 bases from V and 0 bases from J, with 5 bases in between. Per germline, CDR1 LNHDA and CDR2 SQIVND (reference sequence). The CDR3 is made up of 14 amino acids. DNA for the CDR3: TGTGCCAGTAGTATCAGGGCGAACACCGGGGAGCTGTTTTTT. It is translated as CASSIRANTGELFF.

The J gene is TRBJ2-4, the V gene TRBV10-1, with D uncertain. Per germline, CDR1 WNHNN and CDR2 SYGVQD (reference sequence). This CDR3 spans 14 amino acids. The V gene lost 3 bases and the J gene lost 5 bases, with 11 bases spanning the gap. The DNA of the CDR3 is TGCGCCAGCAGTGACAGTGGCCAGCAAAACATTCAGTACTTC. It yields the protein CASSDSGQQNIQYF.

The chain carries TRBV6-5 and TRBJ2-7; D gene unclear. The CDR3 length is 11 residues. V was pared by 6 bases and J by 7 bases, with 10 bases between. Germline CDR1 MNHEY, CDR2 SVGAGI. The CDR3 loop is CASRVGREQYF. The DNA for the CDR3 is TGTGCCAGCAGAGTTGGGCGGGAGCAGTACTTC.

This chain links TRBV4-3 with TRBJ2-5; 9 bases agree with TRBD2. Looked up from germline, CDR1 is LGHNA and CDR2 is YSLEER. The junction had 15 bases not matched to a gene; V was cut back by 2 bases and J by 5 bases. The CDR3 has 18 residues. Here the CDR3 DNA reads TGCGCCAGCAGCCAATCGCCCCCTAGCGGGGTAGGCCTGGAGACCCAGTACTTC. It codes for CASSQSPPSGVGLETQYF.

This clone came up a few times. This sequence joins TRBV6-6 and TRBJ1-6; D gene uncertain. V dropped 7 bases and J dropped 10 bases, with 8 bases sitting between them. CDR3 length: 11 residues. Per germline, CDR1 MNHNY and CDR2 SVGAGI (reference sequence). The CDR3 nucleotides are TGTGCCAGCACGAGGGAATCACCCCTCCACTTT. This codes for CASTRESPLHF.

This chain uses TRBV6-5 with TRBJ2-7, with no clear D. The germline V gene encodes CDR1 MNHEY and CDR2 SVGAGI. V shed 2 bases and J shed 0 bases, with 8 bases lying between them. The CDR3 spans 14 residues. The CDR3 region has the DNA TGTGCCAGCAGTTACGTCGATTTCTCCTACGAGCAGTACTTC. This sequence encodes CASSYVDFSYEQYF.

In the case of this clone: In the same sample, other DNA sequences code for this CDR3. V usage is TRBV4-3 and J usage is TRBJ1-4; D might be TRBD1 (6 bases). The V and J ends lost 2 bases and 8 bases respectively, with 9 bases between them. This CDR3 comprises 13 residues. Germline V CDR1 and CDR2: LGHNA, YSLEER. The CDR3 DNA sequence: TGCGCCAGCAGCCAACTTACAGGGGAAAAACTGTTTTTT. Its protein product is CASSQLTGEKLFF.

Only one count was recorded for this clone. The rearrangement joins TRBV11-2 to TRBJ2-3, with a possible D match to TRBD2 (6 bases). CDR1 is SGHAT, CDR2 FQNNGV, per germline. The CDR3 spans 17 residues. V was clipped by 0 bases and J by 1 base, with 14 bases between them. CDR3 DNA: TGTGCCAGCAGCTTAGATCCCGGGGGTCTCGGCACAGATACGCAGTATTTT. It yields the protein CASSLDPGGLGTDTQYF.

This sequence joins TRBV27 and TRBJ2-1; a possible D gene is TRBD2 (5 bases). V lost 5 bases, J lost 0 bases, and 17 bases lay in between. The germline CDR1 and CDR2 sequences are MNHEY and SMNVEV (reference sequence). The length of the CDR3 is 17 residues. CDR3 sequence (DNA): TGTGCCAGCAGTCCCCGAACCGGGAACCCCTCCTACAATGAGCAGTTCTTC. Translating gives CASSPRTGNPSYNEQFF.

This chain uses TRBV19 with TRBJ1-5; D might be TRBD1 (6 bases). The CDR3 loop spans 16 amino acids. Germline assignment: CDR1 LNHDA and CDR2 SQIVND (reference sequence). The V end lost 7 bases, the J end lost 4 bases, and 20 bases lay between the germline ends. CDR3 residues: CASTDGDTGLNQPQHF. The DNA of the CDR3 is TGTGCCAGTACCGACGGGGACACAGGGCTTAATCAGCCCCAGCATTTT.

The CDR3 is CASSNRNTGELFF. The CDR3 coding sequence is TGTGCCAGCTCGAACAGGAACACCGGGGAGCTGTTTTTT. The chain uses TRBV18 and TRBJ2-2, with no clear D. The CDR3 consists of 13 residues. Trimming stripped 6 bases from V and 1 base from J, with 6 bases between. CDR1 and CDR2 (germline): KGHSH, LQKENI.